Listed below are T cell receptor beta chains from one sample, sequenced in a study of T cell responses to AZD1222 COVID-19 vaccine. Profiled with immunoSEQ multiplex PCR; TCRdb holds only in-frame clones, not every one. Of roughly 180,000 clones listed, approximately 90% are singletons. This specimen was peripheral blood, taken on day 0 of AZD1222 vaccination. These receptors were collected from an adult in good health. Both conserved end residues are part of each CDR3. The D gene is left open where the match is weak. Rows give clone size only sometimes, using once, few, many, or a class for an expanded clone.

many TRBJ2-7 TRBV25-1 TRBD2 CASSERTSGAWGSYEQYF TGTGCCAGCAGTGAAAGGACTAGCGGAGCTTGGGGCTCCTACGAGCAGTACTTC
- TRBJ1-3 TRBV6-5 TRBD1 CASSYARGPGNTIYF TGTGCCAGCAGTTACGCCAGGGGGCCTGGAAACACCATATATTTT
- TRBJ2-3 TRBV11-3 TRBD2 CASSLAGAVDTQYF TGTGCCAGCAGCTTGGCGGGAGCCGTAGATACGCAGTATTTT
- TRBJ1-5 TRBV5-1 - CASSLDAAGGGQPQHF TGCGCCAGCAGCTTGGATGCCGCAGGCGGCGGTCAGCCCCAGCATTTT
- TRBJ2-1 TRBV3-1/TRBV3-2 TRBD2 CASTLAGGDNEQFF TGTGCCAGCACCTTAGCGGGAGGGGATAATGAGCAGTTCTTC
- TRBJ1-2 TRBV7-9 TRBD1 CASSASQGDGYTF TGTGCCAGCAGCGCGTCCCAGGGGGATGGCTACACCTTC
- TRBJ1-1 TRBV6-5 - CASTRTSRSSTEAFF TGTGCCAGCACTCGGACGTCAAGGTCGTCCACTGAAGCTTTCTTT
- TRBJ1-2 TRBV6-4 - CASSDKGGTGGYGYTF TGTGCCAGCAGTGACAAGGGAGGCACGGGAGGCTATGGCTACACCTTC
- TRBJ2-5 TRBV10-3 - CAAAGSLQETQYF TGTGCCGCGGCAGGGTCCCTTCAAGAGACCCAGTACTTC
- TRBJ2-7 TRBV11-2 - CASSLGSSYEQYF TGTGCCAGCAGCTTAGGCAGCTCCTACGAGCAGTACTTC
- TRBJ2-1 TRBV7-3 - CASSLITGTNYNEQFF TGTGCCAGCAGCTTAATCACAGGGACCAACTACAATGAGCAGTTCTTC
- TRBJ2-7 TRBV30 - CAYGGGLSEQYF TGTGCCTACGGGGGAGGTCTTTCCGAGCAGTACTTC
- TRBJ2-7 TRBV11-3 TRBD2 CASSLGGSTYEQYF TGTGCCAGCAGCTTAGGCGGGAGTACCTACGAGCAGTACTTC
- TRBJ2-7 TRBV3-1/TRBV3-2 TRBD1 CASSLGNRGPWYF TGTGCCAGCAGCCTCGGGAACAGGGGTCCTTGGTACTTC